Presented here are 15 T cell receptor beta chains from one specimen sequenced in a study of T cells in Graves' hyperthyroidism and ophthalmopathy. What was amplified from RNA transcripts were TCR beta CDR3 regions. A set of HTBI primers served as the primers for a first-round RT-PCR of the TCR CDR3. TCRdb redid the calling of the multiplex PCR reads with MiXCR, one entry per CDR3 protein. This table has under 600,000 distinct CDR3 sequences, 16% appearing once. Specimen: blood. The receptors here all came from a woman aged 40-49 years with Graves' ophthalmopathy.

Note on this clonotype: With a much larger clone just one base away, this may be a read error. The conserved final phenylalanine or tryptophan is absent from the CDR3, which likely points to a read error. The chain employs TRBV11-2 and TRBJ2-5; 7 nucleotides agree with TRBD1. From germline, CDR1 is SGHAT and CDR2 FQNNGV. Unmatched junction bases numbered 9, after V lost 2 bases and J lost 3 bases. The CDR3 is 16 residues long. CDR3 loop: CASSLFRGSPEETQYL. In DNA form, the CDR3 reads TGTGCCAGCAGCTTATTCAGGGGGTCGCCTGAAGAGACCCAGTACCTC.

CDR3 protein: CASSLGSSGGLDEQFF. The CDR3 region has the DNA TGCGCCAGCAGTCTCGGGTCTAGCGGGGGTTTGGATGAGCAGTTCTTC. J is TRBJ2-1 and V is TRBV5-1; 10 nucleotides align to TRBD2. The V gene's germline CDR1 is SGHRS and CDR2 YFSETQ. CDR3 length equals 16 residues. After removal of 5 bases from V and 8 bases from J, the junction contained 13 bases not matched to a gene.

This clonotype was recorded at least ten times. The chain links TRBV25-1 to TRBJ1-1; D not certain. CDR3 size: 15 residues. Germline values: CDR1 MGHDK, CDR2 SYGVNS. V gave up 1 base and J gave up 1 base, with 10 bases separating them. CDR3 residues: CASSESHLGNTEAFF. Here the CDR3 DNA reads TGTGCCAGCAGTGAATCCCATTTAGGGAACACTGAAGCTTTCTTT.

The J gene is TRBJ2-2, the V gene TRBV5-1; 13 bases line up with TRBD2. The germline gives CDR1 SGHRS, CDR2 YFSETQ. V dropped 5 bases and J dropped 0; count of bases not matched to a gene: 4. The CDR3 loop spans 17 amino acids. The CDR3 protein is CASRWTSGSPNTGELFF. The CDR3 nucleotides are TGCGCCAGCAGATGGACTAGCGGGAGCCCGAACACCGGGGAGCTGTTTTTT.

This clonotype was seen a handful of times. The J gene is TRBJ1-2, the V gene TRBV6-1; tentative D call: TRBD1 (5 bases). Trimming cost V 5 bases and J 7 bases, with 17 bases left between them. Germline-derived CDR1 and CDR2 are MNHNS and SASEGT. The CDR3 has 14 amino acids. The CDR3 DNA reads TGTGCCAGCAGTTTCGGTGGACATTCTCCTGGCTACACCTTC. It specifies CASSFGGHSPGYTF.

A note on this clonotype: This may stem from a read error, because a much larger clone lies one nucleotide away. V gene TRBV6-1 combines with J gene TRBJ2-1, with TRBD2 matching over 9 bases. This CDR3 has 15 residues. Germline-derived CDR1 and CDR2 are MNHNS and SASEGT. CDR3 nucleotides: TGTGCCAGCAAAAAAGCGGGAGGATTCTACAATGGGCAGTTCTTC. Its translation: CASKKAGGFYNGQFF.

This clonotype was seen a few times. The conserved phenylalanine or tryptophan normally closing the CDR3 is absent here, so this likely arose from a read error. The rearrangement joins TRBV6-1 to TRBJ2-2, with 8 bases fitting TRBD2. This CDR3 has 16 amino acids. V trimming: 6 bases; J trimming: 4 bases; junction bases outside the gene matches: 10. Per germline, CDR1 MNHNS and CDR2 SASEGT. CDR3 sequence reads: CASSLLAELGTGELFI. CDR3 in DNA: TGTGCCAGCAGCCTACTAGCGGAGCTCGGCACCGGGGAGCTGTTTATT.

This clonotype was counted only a few times. The genes are TRBV5-8 and TRBJ1-3; D is unresolved. Looked up from germline, CDR1 is SGHTS and CDR2 is YDEGEE. V lost 2 bases, J lost 2 bases, and 5 bases lay in between. The CDR3 length is 13 residues. CDR3 sequence (DNA): TGTGCCAGCAGCTTTAGGGCTGGAAACACCATATATTTT. Translating it yields CASSFRAGNTIYF.

At least ten counts were recorded for this clonotype. The chain carries TRBV12-3 or TRBV12-4 and TRBJ2-7, with 8 positions matching TRBD1. The junction had 8 bases not matched to a gene; V was cut back by 6 bases and J by 7 bases. The CDR3 has 13 residues. The CDR3 spells CASRFGQGGEQYF. CDR3 bases: TGTGCCAGCAGATTCGGACAGGGCGGAGAGCAGTACTTC.

This clonotype was counted between two and nine times. This chain uses TRBV18 with TRBJ2-3, with 11 bases lining up with TRBD2. The V gene end was trimmed by 1 base and the J gene end by 3 bases; junction bases not matched to a gene: 6. The germline V gene encodes CDR1 KGHSH and CDR2 LQKENI. The CDR3 loop spans 17 amino acids. The CDR3 bases are TGTGCCAGCTCACCACAAGTTCTAGCGGGAGGAACAGATACGCAGTATTTT. As protein: CASSPQVLAGGTDTQYF.

This clonotype has a count of ten or more. This rearrangement joins TRBV7-6 to TRBJ2-3; maybe TRBD1 (6 bases). V gave up 2 bases and J gave up 0 bases, with 12 bases separating them. This CDR3 region has 16 residues. The germline V gene encodes CDR1 SGHVS and CDR2 FNYEAQ. This CDR3 is CASSLRQAMSTDTQYF. As DNA, the CDR3 is TGTGCCAGCAGCTTAAGACAGGCGATGAGCACAGATACGCAGTATTTT.

This clonotype was seen repeatedly, ten times or more. V gene TRBV7-9 combines with J gene TRBJ2-1; D possibly corresponds to TRBD2 (5 bases). V lost 4 bases and J lost 9, with 10 bases in between. Germline V CDR1 and CDR2: SEHNR, FQNEAQ (reference sequence). The CDR3 is made up of 12 amino acids. In DNA form, the CDR3 reads TGTGCCAGCAGCTACGGTGGAGGTGAGCAGTTCTTC. Amino acid sequence: CASSYGGGEQFF.

This clonotype was counted many times. The chain employs TRBV18 and TRBJ2-7; TRBD1 matches 7 bases. The V and J ends lost 0 bases and 5 bases, in that order; junction bases with no gene match: 7. This CDR3 region has 15 residues. Per the germline V gene, CDR1 is KGHSH and CDR2 is LQKENI. CDR3 nucleotide sequence: TGTGCCAGCTCACCACCTAGCCAGGGGGACGACGAGCAGTACTTC. Translated: CASSPPSQGDDEQYF.

This clonotype occurred a few times. Compared with germline, one end of the junction differs, possibly owing to a read error. V and J are TRBV2 and TRBJ2-3; 8 nucleotides line up with TRBD2. Germline V gene sequence: CDR1 SNHLY, CDR2 FYNNEI. The CDR3 totals 14 residues. Written as DNA, the CDR3 is TGTGCCAGCAGTCAAGCGGGGGACACAGATACGCAGTATTTT. This codes for CASSQAGDTDTQYF.

Comments on this clonotype: At one end, the junction sequence differs from germline, possibly due to a read error. V is TRBV20-1 and J is TRBJ1-1; no reliable D call. CDR1 and CDR2 (germline): DFQATT, SNEGSKA (reference sequence). CDR3 length: 14 residues. As DNA, the CDR3 is TGCGGTGCTAAGGCTTGGAACATGAACACTGAAGCTTTCTTT. Translation gives CGAKAWNMNTEAFF.